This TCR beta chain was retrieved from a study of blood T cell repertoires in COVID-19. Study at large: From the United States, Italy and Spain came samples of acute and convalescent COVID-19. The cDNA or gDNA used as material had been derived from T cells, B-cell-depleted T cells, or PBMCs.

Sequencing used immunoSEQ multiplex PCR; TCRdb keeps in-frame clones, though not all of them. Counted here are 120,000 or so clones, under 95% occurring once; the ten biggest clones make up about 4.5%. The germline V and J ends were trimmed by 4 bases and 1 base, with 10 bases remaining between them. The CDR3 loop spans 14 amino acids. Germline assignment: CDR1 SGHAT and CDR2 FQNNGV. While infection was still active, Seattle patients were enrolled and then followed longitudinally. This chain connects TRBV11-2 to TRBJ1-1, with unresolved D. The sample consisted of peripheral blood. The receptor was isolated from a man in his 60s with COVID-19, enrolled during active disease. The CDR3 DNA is TGTGCCAGCAGCTCCCTACGGAGGAACACTGAAGCTTTCTTT. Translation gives CASSSLRRNTEAFF.